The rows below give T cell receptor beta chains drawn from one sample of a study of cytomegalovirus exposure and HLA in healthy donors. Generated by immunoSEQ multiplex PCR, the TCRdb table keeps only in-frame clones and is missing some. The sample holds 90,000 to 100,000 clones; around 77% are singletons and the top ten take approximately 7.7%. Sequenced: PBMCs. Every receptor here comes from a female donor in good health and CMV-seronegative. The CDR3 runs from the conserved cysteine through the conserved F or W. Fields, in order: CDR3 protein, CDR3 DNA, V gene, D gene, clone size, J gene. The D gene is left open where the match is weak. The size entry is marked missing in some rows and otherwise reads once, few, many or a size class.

CDR3 protein: CASLSGRLDNEQFF
CDR3 DNA: TGTGCCAGCCTCAGCGGGAGGCTGGACAATGAGCAGTTCTTC
V gene: TRBV6-1
D gene: TRBD2
clone size: .
J gene: TRBJ2-1

CDR3 protein: CASSLSSITDTQYF
CDR3 DNA: TGTGCCAGCAGTTTATCCTCTATCACAGATACGCAGTATTTT
V gene: TRBV27
D gene: .
clone size: .
J gene: TRBJ2-3

CDR3 protein: CASSRQLATSYNEQFF
CDR3 DNA: TGTGCCAGCAGCCGACAACTAGCGACATCCTACAATGAGCAGTTCTTC
V gene: TRBV5-4
D gene: TRBD2
clone size: .
J gene: TRBJ2-1

CDR3 protein: CASSSQGAPYEQYF
CDR3 DNA: TGCGCCAGCAGCTCGCAGGGGGCGCCGTACGAGCAGTACTTC
V gene: TRBV5-1
D gene: TRBD1
clone size: .
J gene: TRBJ2-7

CDR3 protein: CASSVGVTEAFF
CDR3 DNA: TGTGCCAGCAGTGTCGGGGTTACTGAAGCTTTCTTT
V gene: TRBV2
D gene: .
clone size: .
J gene: TRBJ1-1

CDR3 protein: CASWSFGSNQPQHF
CDR3 DNA: TGTGCCAGCTGGAGTTTCGGTAGCAATCAGCCCCAGCATTTT
V gene: TRBV28
D gene: .
clone size: .
J gene: TRBJ1-5

CDR3 protein: CASSDSRGEQYF
CDR3 DNA: TGTGCCAGCTCAGATTCCAGGGGCGAGCAGTACTTC
V gene: TRBV18
D gene: .
clone size: .
J gene: TRBJ2-7

CDR3 protein: CASSTGLAVYNEQFF
CDR3 DNA: TGTGCCAGCAGCACAGGACTAGCCGTCTACAATGAGCAGTTCTTC
V gene: TRBV4-2
D gene: TRBD2
clone size: .
J gene: TRBJ2-1

CDR3 protein: CASSLATGPNQPQHF
CDR3 DNA: TGTGCCAGCAGCTTAGCGACAGGGCCGAATCAGCCCCAGCATTTT
V gene: TRBV7-9
D gene: TRBD1
clone size: .
J gene: TRBJ1-5

CDR3 protein: CASSQEGLPSYGYTF
CDR3 DNA: TGTGCCAGCAGCCAAGAGGGCCTGCCCTCCTATGGCTACACCTTC
V gene: TRBV14
D gene: .
clone size: .
J gene: TRBJ1-2

CDR3 protein: CASSDAGGAETQYF
CDR3 DNA: TGTGCCAGCAGTGACGCGGGGGGGGCAGAGACCCAGTACTTC
V gene: TRBV25-1
D gene: TRBD2
clone size: .
J gene: TRBJ2-5

CDR3 protein: CASSPLAAYNEQFF
CDR3 DNA: TGTGCCAGCAGCCCACTAGCAGCCTACAATGAGCAGTTCTTC
V gene: TRBV27
D gene: .
clone size: .
J gene: TRBJ2-1

CDR3 protein: CASSEDGRETGELFF
CDR3 DNA: TGCGCCAGCAGTGAGGACGGGAGGGAGACCGGGGAGCTGTTTTTT
V gene: TRBV10-1
D gene: TRBD2
clone size: .
J gene: TRBJ2-2

CDR3 protein: CASSYSGATNEKLFF
CDR3 DNA: TGTGCCAGCAGCTATAGCGGGGCAACTAATGAAAAACTGTTTTTT
V gene: TRBV5-4
D gene: .
clone size: .
J gene: TRBJ1-4

CDR3 protein: CAWSPPGGYTF
CDR3 DNA: TGTGCCTGGAGTCCCCCAGGTGGCTACACCTTC
V gene: TRBV30
D gene: .
clone size: .
J gene: TRBJ1-2

CDR3 protein: CASSKGLAGVAGTGELFF
CDR3 DNA: TGTGCCAGCAGCAAGGGACTAGCGGGAGTGGCGGGCACCGGGGAGCTGTTTTTT
V gene: TRBV7-2
D gene: TRBD2
clone size: .
J gene: TRBJ2-2

CDR3 protein: CASSPPGGGNQPQHF
CDR3 DNA: TGTGCCAGCTCACCACCGGGAGGGGGCAATCAGCCCCAGCATTTT
V gene: TRBV18
D gene: .
clone size: .
J gene: TRBJ1-5

CDR3 protein: CASSVSQGFRETQYF
CDR3 DNA: TGTGCCAGCAGCGTATCACAGGGGTTTCGGGAGACCCAGTACTTC
V gene: TRBV9
D gene: TRBD1
clone size: .
J gene: TRBJ2-5

CDR3 protein: CAIKQEDSYNEQFF
CDR3 DNA: TGTGCCATCAAGCAGGAGGACTCCTACAATGAGCAGTTCTTC
V gene: TRBV10-3
D gene: .
clone size: .
J gene: TRBJ2-1

CDR3 protein: CASSRSVEQYF
CDR3 DNA: TGTGCCAGCAGTAGATCAGTCGAGCAGTACTTC
V gene: TRBV6-5
D gene: .
clone size: .
J gene: TRBJ2-7

CDR3 protein: CASSLELAGNYNEQFF
CDR3 DNA: TGTGCCAGCAGCTTGGAACTAGCGGGAAACTACAATGAGCAGTTCTTC
V gene: TRBV5-6
D gene: TRBD2
clone size: .
J gene: TRBJ2-1

CDR3 protein: CASSLGGQGSEKLFF
CDR3 DNA: TGCGCCAGCAGCTTGGGGGGACAGGGCTCTGAAAAACTGTTTTTT
V gene: TRBV5-1
D gene: TRBD1
clone size: .
J gene: TRBJ1-4

CDR3 protein: CASSVEGHRNQPQHF
CDR3 DNA: TGTGCCAGCAGCGTAGAGGGACACCGCAACCAGCCCCAGCATTTT
V gene: TRBV9
D gene: .
clone size: .
J gene: TRBJ1-5

CDR3 protein: CASMREIGEQYF
CDR3 DNA: TGTGCCAGCATGAGGGAAATTGGCGAGCAGTACTTC
V gene: TRBV6-5
D gene: .
clone size: .
J gene: TRBJ2-7

CDR3 protein: CATDNPLTGDNYGYTF
CDR3 DNA: TGTGCCACAGATAACCCTCTGACAGGGGATAACTATGGCTACACCTTC
V gene: TRBV7-8
D gene: TRBD1
clone size: .
J gene: TRBJ1-2

CDR3 protein: CASSLGGDDYGYTF
CDR3 DNA: TGTGCCAGCAGTTTAGGGGGCGACGATTATGGCTACACCTTC
V gene: TRBV6-5
D gene: TRBD1
clone size: .
J gene: TRBJ1-2

CDR3 protein: CASSIDRASGITDTQYF
CDR3 DNA: TGTGCCAGTAGTATAGACCGGGCTAGCGGGATCACAGATACGCAGTATTTT
V gene: TRBV19
D gene: TRBD2
clone size: .
J gene: TRBJ2-3

CDR3 protein: CASSLQTGTLGSPLHF
CDR3 DNA: TGTGCCAGCAGTTTACAGACAGGGACTCTCGGGTCACCCCTCCACTTT
V gene: TRBV6-5
D gene: TRBD1
clone size: .
J gene: TRBJ1-6

CDR3 protein: CASSVDGMRGTRNSPLHF
CDR3 DNA: TGTGCCAGCAGCGTAGACGGGATGAGGGGGACCAGGAATTCACCCCTCCACTTT
V gene: TRBV9
D gene: .
clone size: .
J gene: TRBJ1-6

CDR3 protein: CASSLPILLTDTSYEQYF
CDR3 DNA: TGCGCCAGCAGCTTACCAATTCTGTTGACAGACACATCCTACGAGCAGTACTTC
V gene: TRBV5-1
D gene: .
clone size: .
J gene: TRBJ2-7

CDR3 protein: CASSYPFSANSPLHF
CDR3 DNA: TGTGCCAGCAGTTACCCTTTTTCAGCGAATTCACCCCTCCACTTT
V gene: TRBV6-5
D gene: .
clone size: few
J gene: TRBJ1-6

CDR3 protein: CAWARQGTKGGYTF
CDR3 DNA: TGTGCCTGGGCACGACAGGGCACGAAGGGTGGCTACACCTTC
V gene: TRBV30
D gene: TRBD1
clone size: .
J gene: TRBJ1-2

CDR3 protein: CSARRRGEQYF
CDR3 DNA: TGCAGTGCTAGACGGAGGGGCGAGCAGTACTTC
V gene: TRBV20-1
D gene: .
clone size: .
J gene: TRBJ2-7

CDR3 protein: CASSPLSAGSDTIYF
CDR3 DNA: TGTGCCAGCAGTCCCCTGTCGGCAGGTTCGGACACCATATATTTT
V gene: TRBV6-5
D gene: .
clone size: .
J gene: TRBJ1-3

CDR3 protein: CASSLRLAGVETQYF
CDR3 DNA: TGTGCCAGCAGCTTAAGGCTAGCGGGAGTGGAGACCCAGTACTTC
V gene: TRBV7-8
D gene: TRBD2
clone size: .
J gene: TRBJ2-5

CDR3 protein: CASNQGRMNTEAFF
CDR3 DNA: TGTGCCAGTAATCAGGGGCGGATGAACACTGAAGCTTTCTTT
V gene: TRBV19
D gene: .
clone size: .
J gene: TRBJ1-1

CDR3 protein: CASSLQGASNTGELFF
CDR3 DNA: TGTGCCAGCAGTCTACAGGGGGCATCGAACACCGGGGAGCTGTTTTTT
V gene: TRBV2
D gene: TRBD1
clone size: few
J gene: TRBJ2-2

CDR3 protein: CASTLAGSQYNEQFF
CDR3 DNA: TGTGCCAGCACCCTAGCGGGGAGCCAATACAATGAGCAGTTCTTC
V gene: TRBV6-5
D gene: TRBD2
clone size: .
J gene: TRBJ2-1

CDR3 protein: CASSPTGQGNYGYTF
CDR3 DNA: TGTGCCAGCAGCCCAACCGGACAGGGGAACTATGGCTACACCTTC
V gene: TRBV9
D gene: TRBD1
clone size: .
J gene: TRBJ1-2

CDR3 protein: CASSLGRGQNEQFF
CDR3 DNA: TGTGCCAGCAGCTTGGGAAGGGGACAAAATGAGCAGTTCTTC
V gene: TRBV5-5
D gene: .
clone size: .
J gene: TRBJ2-1

CDR3 protein: CASSRDRLAFF
CDR3 DNA: TGTGCCAGCAGCCGGGACAGGTTGGCTTTCTTT
V gene: TRBV7-3
D gene: TRBD1
clone size: .
J gene: TRBJ1-1

CDR3 protein: CASISRQQSTGVYTDTQYF
CDR3 DNA: TGTGCCAGCATATCCAGGCAACAGTCAACAGGGGTATACACAGATACGCAGTATTTT
V gene: TRBV5-4
D gene: TRBD1
clone size: .
J gene: TRBJ2-3

CDR3 protein: CASSEQGAPGANVLTF
CDR3 DNA: TGTGCCAGCAGTGAACAGGGGGCGCCTGGGGCCAACGTCCTGACTTTC
V gene: TRBV25-1
D gene: TRBD1
clone size: .
J gene: TRBJ2-6

CDR3 protein: CASKTGGGQPQHF
CDR3 DNA: TGTGCCAGCAAGACGGGGGGTGGGCAGCCCCAGCATTTT
V gene: TRBV28
D gene: .
clone size: .
J gene: TRBJ1-5

CDR3 protein: CASSVRGAGYTF
CDR3 DNA: TGTGCCAGCAGCGTCCGGGGGGCCGGCTACACCTTC
V gene: TRBV7-2
D gene: .
clone size: few
J gene: TRBJ1-2

CDR3 protein: CASSATGEGYEQYF
CDR3 DNA: TGCGCCAGCAGCGCGACAGGGGAGGGCTACGAGCAGTACTTC
V gene: TRBV5-1
D gene: .
clone size: .
J gene: TRBJ2-7

CDR3 protein: CASSADNYGYTF
CDR3 DNA: TGTGCCAGCTCGGCGGATAACTATGGCTACACCTTC
V gene: TRBV6-5
D gene: .
clone size: once
J gene: TRBJ1-2